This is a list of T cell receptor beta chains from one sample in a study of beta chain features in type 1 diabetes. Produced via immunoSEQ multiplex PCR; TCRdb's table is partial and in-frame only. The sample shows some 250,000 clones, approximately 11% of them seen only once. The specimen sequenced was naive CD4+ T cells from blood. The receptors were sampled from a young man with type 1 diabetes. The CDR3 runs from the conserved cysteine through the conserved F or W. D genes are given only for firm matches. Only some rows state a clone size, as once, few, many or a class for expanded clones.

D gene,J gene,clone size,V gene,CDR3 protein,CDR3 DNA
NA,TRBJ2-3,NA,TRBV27,CASSSDSTDTQYF,TGTGCCAGCAGTTCAGATAGCACAGATACGCAGTATTTT
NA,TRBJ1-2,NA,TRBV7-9,CASSLKPWFNGYTF,TGTGCCAGCAGCTTGAAGCCCTGGTTCAATGGCTACACCTTC
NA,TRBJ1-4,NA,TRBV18,CASSGRDTATNEKLFF,TGTGCCAGCTCCGGCAGGGATACTGCAACTAATGAAAAACTGTTTTTT
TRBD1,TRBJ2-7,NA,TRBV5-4,CASSPGTGDYEQYF,TGTGCCAGCAGCCCCGGGACAGGGGACTACGAGCAGTACTTC
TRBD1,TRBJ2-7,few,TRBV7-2,CASSAQGNEQYF,TGTGCCAGCAGCGCACAGGGGAACGAGCAGTACTTC
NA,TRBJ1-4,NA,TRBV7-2,CASSLERGTNEKLFF,TGTGCCAGCAGCTTAGAACGGGGTACTAATGAAAAACTGTTTTTT
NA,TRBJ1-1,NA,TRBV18,CASSNRRDTEAFF,TGTGCCAGCTCAAATAGGCGGGACACTGAAGCTTTCTTT
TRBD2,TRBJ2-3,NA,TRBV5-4,CASSLGASGVGDTQYF,TGTGCCAGCAGCTTGGGGGCTAGCGGGGTGGGAGATACGCAGTATTTT
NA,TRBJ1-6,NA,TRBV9,CASSVGQRHSPLHF,TGTGCCAGCAGCGTAGGGCAGCGTCATTCACCCCTCCACTTT
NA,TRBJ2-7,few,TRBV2,CAGQLLGEQYF,TGTGCCGGACAACTCTTGGGCGAGCAGTACTTC
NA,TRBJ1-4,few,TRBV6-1,CASTLGETTNEKLFF,TGTGCCAGCACTCTCGGGGAGACAACTAATGAAAAACTGTTTTTT
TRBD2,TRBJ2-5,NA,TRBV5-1,CASSSPGGETQYF,TGCGCCAGCAGCTCACCGGGGGGGGAGACCCAGTACTTC
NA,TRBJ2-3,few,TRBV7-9,CASSFEDRRAQYF,TGTGCCAGCAGCTTTGAGGACAGGAGGGCGCAGTATTTT
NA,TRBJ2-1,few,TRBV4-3,CASSQGSGDEQFF,TGCGCCAGCAGCCAAGGTTCGGGAGATGAGCAGTTCTTC
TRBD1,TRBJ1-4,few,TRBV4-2,CASSPTGATNEKLFF,TGTGCCAGCAGCCCGACAGGGGCAACTAATGAAAAACTGTTTTTT
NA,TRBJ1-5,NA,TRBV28,CASSLEVRQPQHF,TGTGCCAGCAGTTTAGAGGTCCGACAGCCCCAGCATTTT
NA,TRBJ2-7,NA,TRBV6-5,CASSRDSYEQYF,TGTGCCAGCAGTAGAGACTCCTACGAGCAGTACTTC
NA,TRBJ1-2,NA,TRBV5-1,CASSFGSGGGYTF,TGCGCCAGCAGCTTTGGCAGCGGAGGCGGCTACACCTTC
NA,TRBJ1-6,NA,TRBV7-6,CASSLGAGARYSPLHF,TGTGCCAGCAGCTTAGGGGCAGGGGCGCGTTATTCACCCCTCCACTTT
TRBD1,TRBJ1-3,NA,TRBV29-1,CSVGTGQSSGNTIYF,TGCAGCGTTGGAACGGGACAGAGCTCTGGAAACACCATATATTTT
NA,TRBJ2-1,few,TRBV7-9,CASSLQGNEQFF,TGTGCCAGCAGCTTACAGGGGAATGAGCAGTTCTTC
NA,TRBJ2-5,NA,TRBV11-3,CASSPGAGGIEETQYF,TGTGCCAGCAGCCCTGGGGCAGGGGGGATTGAAGAGACCCAGTACTTC
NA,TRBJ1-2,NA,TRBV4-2,CASSHRQANYGYTF,TGTGCCAGCAGCCACCGACAGGCTAACTATGGCTACACCTTC
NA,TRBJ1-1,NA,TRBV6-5,CASSSRGGTSEAFF,TGTGCCAGCAGTTCTCGTGGGGGGACCTCTGAAGCTTTCTTT
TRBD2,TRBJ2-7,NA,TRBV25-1,CASSRGTSGGRIYEQYF,TGTGCCAGCTCAAGAGGGACTAGCGGGGGGCGAATATACGAGCAGTACTTC
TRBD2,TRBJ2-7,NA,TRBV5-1,CASSGLRQYF,TGCGCCAGTAGCGGGCTCAGGCAGTACTTC
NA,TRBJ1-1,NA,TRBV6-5,CASSDYLEAFF,TGTGCCAGCAGTGACTACCTAGAAGCTTTCTTT
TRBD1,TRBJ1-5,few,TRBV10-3,CATTGQMDQPQHF,TGTGCCACGACGGGACAGATGGATCAGCCCCAGCATTTT
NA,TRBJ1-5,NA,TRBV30,CAWSVELNQPQHF,TGTGCCTGGAGTGTAGAACTTAATCAGCCCCAGCATTTT